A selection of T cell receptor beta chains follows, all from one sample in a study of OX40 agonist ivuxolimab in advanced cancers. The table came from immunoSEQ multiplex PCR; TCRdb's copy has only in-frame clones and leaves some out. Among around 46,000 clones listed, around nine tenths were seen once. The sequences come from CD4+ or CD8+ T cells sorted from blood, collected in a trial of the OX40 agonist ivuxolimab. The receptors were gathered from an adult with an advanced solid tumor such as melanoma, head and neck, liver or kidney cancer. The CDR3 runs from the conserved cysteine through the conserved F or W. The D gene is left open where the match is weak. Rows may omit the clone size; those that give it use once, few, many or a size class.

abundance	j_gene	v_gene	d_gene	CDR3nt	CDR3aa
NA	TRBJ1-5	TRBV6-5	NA	TGTGCCAGCAGCTATGACAGATACAATCAGCCCCAGCATTTT	CASSYDRYNQPQHF
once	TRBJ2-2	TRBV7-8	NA	TGTGCCAGCAGCTTAGAGACCGGGGAGCTGTTTTTT	CASSLETGELFF
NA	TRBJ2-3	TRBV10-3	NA	TGTGCCATCAGTGAGATTGGGTGGGTTGGCACAGATACGCAGTATTTT	CAISEIGWVGTDTQYF
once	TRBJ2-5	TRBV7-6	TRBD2	TGTGCCAGCAGTCAGCGGGGGGGTTTAGAGACCCAGTACTTC	CASSQRGGLETQYF
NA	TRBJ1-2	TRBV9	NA	TGTGCCAGCAGTCGAGGAGGGGCTGATGACTACACCTTC	CASSRGGADDYTF
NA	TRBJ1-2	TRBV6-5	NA	TGTGCCAGCAGCCAGACCTTAGGACAGCACTATGGCTACACCTTC	CASSQTLGQHYGYTF
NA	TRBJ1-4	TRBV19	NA	TGTGCCAGTAGTATAATCCGGGGATTTAATGAAAAACTGTTTTTT	CASSIIRGFNEKLFF
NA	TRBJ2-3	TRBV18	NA	TGTGCCAGCTCACCACCGAGTCGGGAAGGGTTTAGAAGCACAGATACGCAGTATTTT	CASSPPSREGFRSTDTQYF
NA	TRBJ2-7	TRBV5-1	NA	TGCGCCAGCAGCCCCGACAGCTCCTACGAGCAGTACTTC	CASSPDSSYEQYF
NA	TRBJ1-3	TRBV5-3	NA	TGTGCCAGAAGCCAACACTTAAGACAGTACTCTGGAAACACCATATATTTT	CARSQHLRQYSGNTIYF
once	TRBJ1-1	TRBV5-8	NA	TGTGCCAGCATCAATCCGCAGGGGATGACGACTGAAGCTTTCTTT	CASINPQGMTTEAFF
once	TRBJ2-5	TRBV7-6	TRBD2	TGTGCCAGCAGCGGGGGGGTCGAGACCCAGTACTTC	CASSGGVETQYF
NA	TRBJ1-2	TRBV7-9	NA	TGTGCCAGCAGCAGGACCGGCGGCTACACCTTC	CASSRTGGYTF
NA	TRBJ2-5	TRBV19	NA	TGTGCCAGTACCTCCCGGTGGGGACGAGGAGAGACCCAGTACTTC	CASTSRWGRGETQYF
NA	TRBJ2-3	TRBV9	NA	TGTGCCAGCAGTAGGGGACTTAAAGGTTCCCTCACAGATACGCAGTATTTT	CASSRGLKGSLTDTQYF
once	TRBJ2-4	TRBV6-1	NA	TGTGCCAGCAGTGAATCGCCCGAGAGCCTGGGAAACATTCAGTACTTC	CASSESPESLGNIQYF
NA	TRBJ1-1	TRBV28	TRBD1	TGTGCCAGCAGGCCCGACAGGGCCACTGAAGCTTTCTTT	CASRPDRATEAFF
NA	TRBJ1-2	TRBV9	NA	TGTGCCAGCAGCGTAGGGGAAGGAGGTCACTCTGCCTATGGCTACACCTTC	CASSVGEGGHSAYGYTF
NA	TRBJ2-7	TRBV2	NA	TGTGCCAGCACCCGGGACTCCTACGAGCAGTACTTC	CASTRDSYEQYF
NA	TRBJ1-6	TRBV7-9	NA	TGTGCCAGCAGCTTAGCGCTTGGATATCCACCCCTCCACTTT	CASSLALGYPPLHF
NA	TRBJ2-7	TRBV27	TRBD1	TGTGCCAGCAGTTTATCCAACAGGGGGCGCGACGAGCAGTACTTC	CASSLSNRGRDEQYF
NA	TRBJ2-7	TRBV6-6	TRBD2	TGTGCCAGTACGGGAGGGCGGGGAGGATACGAGCAGTACTTC	CASTGGRGGYEQYF
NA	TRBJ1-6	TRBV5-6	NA	TGTGCCAGCAGTCCCTTACTCTCCTATAATTCACCCCTCCACTTT	CASSPLLSYNSPLHF
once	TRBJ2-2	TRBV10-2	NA	TGCGCCAGCACCTCGAGGGACCTGAACACCGGGGAGCTGTTTTTT	CASTSRDLNTGELFF
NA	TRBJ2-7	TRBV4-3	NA	TGCGCCAGCAGCCAAGAACTTACGAGCTCCTACGAGCAGTACTTC	CASSQELTSSYEQYF
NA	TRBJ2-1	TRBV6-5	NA	TGTGCCAGCAGTTACTCGAAGACAGGCTACAATGAGCAGTTCTTC	CASSYSKTGYNEQFF
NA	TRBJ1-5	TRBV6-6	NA	TGTGCCAGCAGTTCCGACACCTACAATCAGCCCCAGCATTTT	CASSSDTYNQPQHF
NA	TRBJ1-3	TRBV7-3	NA	TGTGCCAGCAGCCCCTCGGGCAGAGCTGGAAACACCATATATTTT	CASSPSGRAGNTIYF
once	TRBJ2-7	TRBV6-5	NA	TGTGCCAGCAGTTGGTTAATCGATTACGAGCAGTACTTC	CASSWLIDYEQYF
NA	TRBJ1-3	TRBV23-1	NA	TGCGCCAGCAGTCCCCGACAAGACTCTGGAAACACCATATATTTT	CASSPRQDSGNTIYF
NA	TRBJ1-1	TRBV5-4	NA	TGTGCCAGCACCGCCGGGGGCGGCACTGAAGCTTTCTTT	CASTAGGGTEAFF
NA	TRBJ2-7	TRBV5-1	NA	TGCGCCAGCAGCTTAAAATACCCAGGATTGTACGAGCAGTACTTC	CASSLKYPGLYEQYF
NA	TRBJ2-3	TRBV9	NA	TGTGCCAGCAGCGGTAGTGGGGGGCCAAACACAGATACGCAGTATTTT	CASSGSGGPNTDTQYF
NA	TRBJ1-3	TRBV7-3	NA	TGTGCCAGCAGCGTCCAGGGCCTGGGGGACACCATATATTTT	CASSVQGLGDTIYF
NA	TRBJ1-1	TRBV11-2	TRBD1	TGTGCCAGCAGCGACCTCGGGACAGTTAACACTGAAGCTTTCTTT	CASSDLGTVNTEAFF
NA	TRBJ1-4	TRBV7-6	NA	TGTGCCAGCAGCTTGGGCCCAATGGCTGAAAAACTGTTTTTT	CASSLGPMAEKLFF
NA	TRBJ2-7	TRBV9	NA	TGTGCCAGCAGCGTAGAGGCAGGTCCCGGGGAGCAGTACTTC	CASSVEAGPGEQYF
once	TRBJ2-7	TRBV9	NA	TGTGCCAGCAGCGGGCAGGGTTCCGAGCAGTACTTC	CASSGQGSEQYF
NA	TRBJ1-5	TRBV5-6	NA	TGTGCCAGCAGCCTGGGGACCCGGCAGCCCCAGCATTTT	CASSLGTRQPQHF
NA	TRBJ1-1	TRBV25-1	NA	TGTGCCAGCAGTGCTTCCAGGGTAGGAGAAACTGAAGCTTTCTTT	CASSASRVGETEAFF
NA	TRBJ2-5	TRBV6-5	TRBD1	TGTGCCAGCAGTTACTCAAACCAGGGGGAAAAGACCCAGTACTTC	CASSYSNQGEKTQYF
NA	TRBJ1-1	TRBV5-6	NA	TGTGCCAGCAGCTTAGGGGGGTTCAACACTGAAGCTTTCTTT	CASSLGGFNTEAFF
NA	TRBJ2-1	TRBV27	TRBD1	TGTGCCAGCGGCCGGGACAGCTGGATGGAGCAGTTCTTC	CASGRDSWMEQFF
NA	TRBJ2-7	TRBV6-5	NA	TGTGCCAGCAGTTACCTGGAAGGGGGTACCTACGAGCAGTACTTC	CASSYLEGGTYEQYF
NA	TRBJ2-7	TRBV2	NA	TGTGCCAGCTTTGAAGGGGCCTACGAGCAGTACTTC	CASFEGAYEQYF
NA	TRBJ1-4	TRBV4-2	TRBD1	TGTGCCAGCAGCCAGGCCATTGACAGGGCCTATGAAAAACTGTTTTTT	CASSQAIDRAYEKLFF